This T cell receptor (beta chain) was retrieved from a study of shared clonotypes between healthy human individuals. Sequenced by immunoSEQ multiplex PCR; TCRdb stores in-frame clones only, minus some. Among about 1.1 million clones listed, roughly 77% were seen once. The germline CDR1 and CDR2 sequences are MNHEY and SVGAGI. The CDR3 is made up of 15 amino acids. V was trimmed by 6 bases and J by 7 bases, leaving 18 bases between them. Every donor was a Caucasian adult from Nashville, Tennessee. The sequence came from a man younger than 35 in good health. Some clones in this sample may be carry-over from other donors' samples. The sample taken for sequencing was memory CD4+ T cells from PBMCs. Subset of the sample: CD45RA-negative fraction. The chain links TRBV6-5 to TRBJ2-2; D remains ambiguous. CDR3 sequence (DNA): TGTGCCAGCAGGACCCGACTGGGGAAGAGCGGGGAGCTGTTTTTT. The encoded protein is CASRTRLGKSGELFF.